The 9 T cell receptor beta chains in this list originate from one sample, sequenced in a study of regulatory and conventional T cells in RAG deficiency. Repertoires were generated with immunoSEQ multiplex PCR, while TCRdb's copy carries only in-frame clones and drops some. Of roughly 32,000 clones in the sample, about 89% were seen once. These same records also appear under a second study, on regulatory T cells. That paper adds: The PCR used 52 TRBV and 13 TRBJ primers.

Sequenced material: CD8+ T cells sorted from blood. The receptor set was obtained from a human donor in good health.

This chain connects TRBV7-9 to TRBJ2-5; D is undetermined. Germline CDR1 and CDR2: SEHNR and FQNEAQ (reference sequence). Trimming pared 5 bases from V and 3 bases from J, leaving 10 bases between. This CDR3 spans 13 amino acids. CDR3 sequence: CASSGRREETQYF. CDR3 bases: TGTGCCAGCAGCGGAAGGCGTGAAGAGACCCAGTACTTC.

The chain carries TRBV9 and TRBJ2-3, with D possibly called TRBD1 or TRBD2 (5 bases each). Germline V gene sequence: CDR1 SGDLS, CDR2 YYNGEE. The CDR3 runs 15 residues. The germline V and J ends were trimmed by 0 bases and 2 bases, with 10 bases remaining between them. DNA for the CDR3: TGTGCCAGCAGCGTAGAGCTGGGACCCACAGATACGCAGTATTTT. Its translation is CASSVELGPTDTQYF.

V gene TRBV28 combines with J gene TRBJ2-3; TRBD1 aligns across 10 bases. This CDR3 has 16 residues. Germline assignment: CDR1 MDHEN and CDR2 SYDVKM. The trim removed 5 bases at V and 4 bases at J, leaving 9 bases unmatched. The CDR3 DNA reads as TGTGCCAGCAGTCTAGACAGGGGGCGGTCGGCAGATACGCAGTATTTT. Its translation is CASSLDRGRSADTQYF. Full variable domain (rest looked up from reference TRBV28 and TRBJ2-3): DVKVTQSSRYLVKRTGEKVFLECVQDMDHENMFWYRQDPGLGLRLIYFSYDVKMKEKGDIPEGYSVSREKKERFSLILESASTNQTSMYLCASSLDRGRSADTQYFGPGTRLTVL.

The chain has TRBV27 and TRBJ1-1, with TRBD1 identical over 7 bases. This CDR3 region has 13 residues. With 6 bases clipped from V and 5 bases from J, the junction kept 6 bases outside the gene matches. From germline, CDR1 is MNHEY and CDR2 SMNVEV (reference sequence). CDR3 sequence (DNA): TGTGCCAGCAGATACAGGGGAGGAACTGAAGCTTTCTTT. Its protein is CASRYRGGTEAFF.

V and J are TRBV7-2 and TRBJ2-7; perhaps TRBD2 as D (5 bases). In germline, CDR1 is SGHTA, CDR2 FQGNSA. Between the trimmed V and J ends, which lost 6 bases and 1 base, there was a span of 13 bases. The CDR3 consists of 14 residues. The CDR3 DNA is TGTGCCAGCAGTCCCGACCCGGGGTCCTACGAGCAGTACTTC. Protein product: CASSPDPGSYEQYF.

V is TRBV14 and J is TRBJ2-5, with 7 bases identical to TRBD1. Trimming cost V 0 bases and J 4 bases; bases outside gene matches: 5. The CDR3 spans 15 residues. Germline V gene lookup returns CDR1 SGHDN and CDR2 FVKESK. The CDR3 DNA sequence: TGTGCCAGCAGCCAAGATATGAGGGGGCGAGAGACCCAGTACTTC. This gives the protein CASSQDMRGRETQYF.

CDR3 loop: CAWSGQNNQPQHF. The CDR3 coding sequence is TGTGCCTGGAGTGGACAGAATAATCAGCCCCAGCATTTT. This chain uses TRBV30 with TRBJ1-5; D perhaps matches TRBD1 (5 bases). Trimming took off 1 base at V and 4 bases at J, with 8 bases between the two ends. In germline, CDR1 is GTSNPN, CDR2 SVGIG (reference sequence). The CDR3 contains 13 residues.

This chain joins TRBV5-6 and TRBJ1-3; 10 bases are shared with TRBD1. The CDR3 is made up of 16 amino acids. From germline, CDR1 is SGHDT and CDR2 YYEEEE. V was clipped by 0 bases and J by 4 bases; unmatched bases: 4. The CDR3 DNA reads as TGTGCCAGCAGCTTGGAGACAGGGGGCCTCGGAAACACCATATATTTT. This translates into CASSLETGGLGNTIYF.

The chain is built from TRBV7-9 and TRBJ1-5; D gene ambiguous. V dropped 1 base and J dropped 7 bases, with 5 bases sitting between them. Germline loops: CDR1 SEHNR, CDR2 FQNEAQ (reference sequence). The CDR3 is made up of 12 amino acids. The CDR3 reads CASSLDGQPQHF. The CDR3 nucleotides read TGTGCCAGCAGCTTAGATGGACAGCCCCAGCATTTT. Full variable domain (outside the CDR3, taken from reference TRBV7-9 and TRBJ1-5): DTGVSQNPRHKITKRGQNVTFRCDPISEHNRLYWYRQTLGQGPEFLTYFQNEAQLEKSRLLSDRFSAERPKGSFSTLEIQRTEQGDSAMYLCASSLDGQPQHFGDGTRLSIL.